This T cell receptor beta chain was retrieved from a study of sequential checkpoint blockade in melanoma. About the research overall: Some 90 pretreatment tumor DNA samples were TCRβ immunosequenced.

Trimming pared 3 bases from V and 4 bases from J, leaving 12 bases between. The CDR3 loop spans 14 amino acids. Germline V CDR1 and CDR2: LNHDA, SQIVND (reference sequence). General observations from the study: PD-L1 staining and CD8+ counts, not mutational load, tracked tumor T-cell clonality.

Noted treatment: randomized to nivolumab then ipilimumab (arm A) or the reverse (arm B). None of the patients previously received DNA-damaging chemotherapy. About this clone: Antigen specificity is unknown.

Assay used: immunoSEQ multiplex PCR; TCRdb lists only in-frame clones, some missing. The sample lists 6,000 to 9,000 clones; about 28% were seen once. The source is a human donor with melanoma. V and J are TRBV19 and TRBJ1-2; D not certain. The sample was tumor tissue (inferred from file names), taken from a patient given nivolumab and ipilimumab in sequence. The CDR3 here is CASSISGLPYGYTF. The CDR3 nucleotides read TGTGCCAGTAGTATTTCCGGGCTACCCTATGGCTACACCTTC.